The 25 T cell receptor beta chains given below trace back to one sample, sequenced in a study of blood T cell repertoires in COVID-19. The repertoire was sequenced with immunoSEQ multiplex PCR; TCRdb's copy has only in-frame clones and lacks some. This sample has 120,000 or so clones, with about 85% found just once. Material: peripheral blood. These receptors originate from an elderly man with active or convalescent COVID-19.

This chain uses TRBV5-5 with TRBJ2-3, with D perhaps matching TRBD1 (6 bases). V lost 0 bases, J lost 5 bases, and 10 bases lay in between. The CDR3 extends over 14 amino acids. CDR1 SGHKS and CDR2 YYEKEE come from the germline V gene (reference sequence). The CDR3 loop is CASSLAGVGDTQYF. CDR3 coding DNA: TGTGCCAGCAGCTTGGCAGGGGTGGGAGATACGCAGTATTTT. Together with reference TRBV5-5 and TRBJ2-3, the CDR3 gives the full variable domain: DAGVTQSPTHLIKTRGQQVTLRCSPISGHKSVSWYQQVLGQGPQFIFQYYEKEERGRGNFPDRFSARQFPNYSSELNVNALLLGDSALYLCASSLAGVGDTQYFGPGTRLTVL.

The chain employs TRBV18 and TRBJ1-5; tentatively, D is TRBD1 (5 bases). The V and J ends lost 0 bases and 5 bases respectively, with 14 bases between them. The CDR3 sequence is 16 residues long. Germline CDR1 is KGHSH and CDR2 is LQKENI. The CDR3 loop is CASSPPGKGGDQPQHF. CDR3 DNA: TGTGCCAGCTCACCACCTGGAAAGGGAGGGGATCAGCCCCAGCATTTT.

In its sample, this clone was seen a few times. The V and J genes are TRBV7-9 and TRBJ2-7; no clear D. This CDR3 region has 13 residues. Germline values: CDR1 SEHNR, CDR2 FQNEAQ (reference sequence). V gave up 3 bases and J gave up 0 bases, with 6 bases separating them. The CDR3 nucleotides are TGTGCCAGCAGCTTCGACACCTCCTACGAGCAGTACTTC. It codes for CASSFDTSYEQYF.

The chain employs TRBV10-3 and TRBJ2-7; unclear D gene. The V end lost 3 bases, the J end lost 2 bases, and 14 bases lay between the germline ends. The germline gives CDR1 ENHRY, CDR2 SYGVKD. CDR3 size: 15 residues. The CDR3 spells CAISDLTVTPYEQYF. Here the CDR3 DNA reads TGTGCCATCAGTGATCTCACAGTTACTCCCTACGAGCAGTACTTC.

The CDR3 region is CASSLGRSSGTEAFF. The CDR3 nucleotides are TGTGCCAGCAGCTTAGGAAGGTCGTCCGGGACTGAAGCTTTCTTT. The chain employs TRBV11-2 and TRBJ1-1; D is ambiguous. Germline CDR1 is SGHAT and CDR2 is FQNNGV. CDR3 length: 15 amino acids. Trimming cost V 1 base and J 5 bases, with 14 bases left between them.

This CDR3 is CASSYDRGPRDTIYF. In DNA form, the CDR3 reads TGTGCCAGCAGTTACGACAGGGGACCCCGGGACACCATATATTTT. The chain has TRBV6-5 and TRBJ1-3, with TRBD1 identical over 8 bases. Germline CDR1 MNHEY, CDR2 SVGAGI. CDR3 length: 15 residues. The junction had 8 bases not matched to a gene; V was cut back by 2 bases and J by 8 bases.

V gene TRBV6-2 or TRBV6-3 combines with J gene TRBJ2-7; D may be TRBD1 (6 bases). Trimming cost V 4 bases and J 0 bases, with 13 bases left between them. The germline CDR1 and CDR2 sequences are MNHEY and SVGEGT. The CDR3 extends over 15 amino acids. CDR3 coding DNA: TGTGCCAGCAGTTTGACAGGCCGAAGCTCCTACGAGCAGTACTTC. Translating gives CASSLTGRSSYEQYF.

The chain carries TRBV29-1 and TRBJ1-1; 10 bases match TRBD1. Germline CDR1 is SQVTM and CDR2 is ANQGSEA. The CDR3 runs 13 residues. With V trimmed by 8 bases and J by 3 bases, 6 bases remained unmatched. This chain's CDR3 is CSLRTGGDTEAFF. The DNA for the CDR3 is TGCAGCTTACGGACAGGGGGGGACACTGAAGCTTTCTTT.

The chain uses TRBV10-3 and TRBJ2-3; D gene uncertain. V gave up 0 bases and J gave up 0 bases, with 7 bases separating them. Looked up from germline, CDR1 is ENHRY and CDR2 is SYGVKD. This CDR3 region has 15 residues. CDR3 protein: CAISESAQSTDTQYF. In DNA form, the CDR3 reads TGTGCCATCAGTGAGTCCGCCCAGAGCACAGATACGCAGTATTTT.

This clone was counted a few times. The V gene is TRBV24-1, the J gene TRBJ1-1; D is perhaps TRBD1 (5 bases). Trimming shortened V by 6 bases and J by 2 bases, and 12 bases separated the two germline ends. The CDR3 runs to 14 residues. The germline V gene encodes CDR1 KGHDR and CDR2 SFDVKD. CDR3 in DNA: TGTGCCACCAGTCTAGGGGATTTCAACACTGAAGCTTTCTTT. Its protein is CATSLGDFNTEAFF.

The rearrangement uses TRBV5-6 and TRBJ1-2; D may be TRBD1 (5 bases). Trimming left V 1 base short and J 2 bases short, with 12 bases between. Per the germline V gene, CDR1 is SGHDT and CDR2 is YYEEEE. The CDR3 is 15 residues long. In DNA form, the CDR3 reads TGTGCCAGCAGCTTGATTGCAGGGCTGAACTATGGCTACACCTTC. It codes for CASSLIAGLNYGYTF.

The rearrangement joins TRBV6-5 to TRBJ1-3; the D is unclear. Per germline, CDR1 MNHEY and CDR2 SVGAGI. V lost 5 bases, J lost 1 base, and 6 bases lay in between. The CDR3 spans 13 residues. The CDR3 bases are TGTGCCAGCAGTCCCCTATCTGGAAACACCATATATTTT. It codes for CASSPLSGNTIYF.

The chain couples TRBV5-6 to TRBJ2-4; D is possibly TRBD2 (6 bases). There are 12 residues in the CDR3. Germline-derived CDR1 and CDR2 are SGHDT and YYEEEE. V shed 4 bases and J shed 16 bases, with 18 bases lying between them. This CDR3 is CASSLRLGPFYF. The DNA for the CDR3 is TGTGCCAGCAGCCTAAGACTAGGTCCCTTTTACTTC.

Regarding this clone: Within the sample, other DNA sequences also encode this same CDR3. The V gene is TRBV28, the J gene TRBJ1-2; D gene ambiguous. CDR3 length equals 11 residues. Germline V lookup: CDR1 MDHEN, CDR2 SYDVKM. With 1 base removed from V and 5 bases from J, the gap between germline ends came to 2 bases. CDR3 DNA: TGTGCCAGCAGTTTATCATATGGCTACACCTTC. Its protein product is CASSLSYGYTF.

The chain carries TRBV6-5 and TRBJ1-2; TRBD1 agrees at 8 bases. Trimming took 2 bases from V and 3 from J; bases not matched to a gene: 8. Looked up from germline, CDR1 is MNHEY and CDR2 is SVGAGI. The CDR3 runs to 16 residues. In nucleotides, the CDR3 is TGTGCCAGCAGTTACGTGGGACAGGAAGATCACTATGGCTACACCTTC. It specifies CASSYVGQEDHYGYTF.

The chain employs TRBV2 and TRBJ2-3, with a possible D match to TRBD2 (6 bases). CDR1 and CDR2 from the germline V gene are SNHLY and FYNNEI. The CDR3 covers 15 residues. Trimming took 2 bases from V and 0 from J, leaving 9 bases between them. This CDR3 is CASSEIGGSTDTQYF. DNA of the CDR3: TGTGCCAGCAGTGAAATCGGAGGGAGCACAGATACGCAGTATTTT.

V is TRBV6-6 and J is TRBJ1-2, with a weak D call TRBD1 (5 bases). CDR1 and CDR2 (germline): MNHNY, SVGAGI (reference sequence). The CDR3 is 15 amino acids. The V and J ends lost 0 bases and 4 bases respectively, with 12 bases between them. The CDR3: CASSYSIVQGYGYTF. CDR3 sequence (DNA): TGTGCCAGCAGTTACTCGATAGTCCAGGGCTATGGCTACACCTTC.

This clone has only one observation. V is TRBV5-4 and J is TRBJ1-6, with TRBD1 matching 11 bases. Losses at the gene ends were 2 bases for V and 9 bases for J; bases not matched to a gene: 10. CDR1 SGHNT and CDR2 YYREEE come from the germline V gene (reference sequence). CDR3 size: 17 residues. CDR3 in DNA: TGTGCCAGCAGCTTTTTGGACAGGGGGCCCGATGGTTCACCCCTCCACTTT. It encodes CASSFLDRGPDGSPLHF.

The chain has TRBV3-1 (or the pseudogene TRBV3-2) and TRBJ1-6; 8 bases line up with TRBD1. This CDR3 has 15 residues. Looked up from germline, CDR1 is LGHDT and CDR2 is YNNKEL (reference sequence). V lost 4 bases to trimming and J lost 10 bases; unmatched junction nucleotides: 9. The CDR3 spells CASSRTDRERSPLHF. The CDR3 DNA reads TGTGCCAGCAGCCGGACGGACAGGGAACGGTCACCCCTCCACTTT.

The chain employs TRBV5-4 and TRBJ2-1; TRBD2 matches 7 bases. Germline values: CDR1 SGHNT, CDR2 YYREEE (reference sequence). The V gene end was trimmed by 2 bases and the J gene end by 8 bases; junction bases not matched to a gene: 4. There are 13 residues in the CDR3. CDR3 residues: CASSLTSAHEQFF. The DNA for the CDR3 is TGTGCCAGCAGCTTAACTAGCGCGCATGAGCAGTTCTTC.

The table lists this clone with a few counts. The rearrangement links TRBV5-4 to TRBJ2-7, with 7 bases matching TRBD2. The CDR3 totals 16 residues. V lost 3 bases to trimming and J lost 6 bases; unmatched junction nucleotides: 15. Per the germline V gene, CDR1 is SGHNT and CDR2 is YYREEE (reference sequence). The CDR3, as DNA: TGTGCCAGCAGCTGGACCGGGGGGAGGGGAGGTTCCGAGCAGTACTTC. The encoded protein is CASSWTGGRGGSEQYF.

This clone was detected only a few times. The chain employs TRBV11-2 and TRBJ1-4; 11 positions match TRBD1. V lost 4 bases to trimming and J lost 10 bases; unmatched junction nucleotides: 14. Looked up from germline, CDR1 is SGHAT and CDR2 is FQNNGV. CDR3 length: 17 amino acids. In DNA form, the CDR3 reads TGTGCCAGCAGCTCCCTAGGGGGGGACAGGGGGAGAGGAAAACTGTTTTTT. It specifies CASSSLGGDRGRGKLFF.

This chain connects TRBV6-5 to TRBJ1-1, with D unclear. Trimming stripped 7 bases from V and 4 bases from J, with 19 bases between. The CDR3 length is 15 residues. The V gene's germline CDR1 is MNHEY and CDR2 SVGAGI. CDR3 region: CASTSEGGHVTEAFF. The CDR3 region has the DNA TGTGCCAGCACCAGCGAGGGCGGTCATGTCACTGAAGCTTTCTTT.

The CDR3 DNA sequence: TGTGCCAGCGGGCAGGGTACTCAGCCCCAGCATTTT. Protein: CASGQGTQPQHF. The chain combines TRBV6-5 with TRBJ1-5; the D gene is possibly TRBD1 (5 bases). Germline V gene sequence: CDR1 MNHEY, CDR2 SVGAGI. Trimming removed 8 bases from V and 6 bases from J, with 11 bases in between. This CDR3 region has 12 residues.

The CDR3 loop reads CASSPREGLGYNEQFF. CDR3 nucleotide sequence: TGTGCCAGCTCACCACGAGAGGGACTAGGTTACAATGAGCAGTTCTTC. The chain links TRBV18 to TRBJ2-1; 8 nucleotides line up with TRBD2. With 1 base clipped from V and 4 bases from J, the junction kept 6 bases outside the gene matches. Germline CDR1 reads KGHSH; CDR2 reads LQKENI. The CDR3 extends over 16 amino acids.